This T cell receptor (beta chain) was captured by sequencing in a study of Graves' ophthalmopathy and Graves' hyperthyroidism. Study-level information: Specimen type is peripheral blood, obtained at initial diagnosis before any treatment.

Moderate-to-severe activity, CAS ≥3, NOSPECS ≥4 and a duration under 3 months were seen in donors with ophthalmopathy. Orbital computed tomography, thyroid ultrasound, TRAb, serum thyroxine and clinical symptoms formed the basis of diagnosis. PBMCs came from roughly 9.1 ml of fresh peripheral blood. Amplified material comprised TCR beta CDR3 regions derived from RNA transcripts. The first-round RT-PCR employed HTBI primers together with the Qiagen OneStep RT-PCR kit. A multiplex PCR was then performed as the second round. TCRdb called the multiplex PCR reads again in MiXCR, with one record for every CDR3 protein. The repertoire holds hundreds of thousands of distinct CDR3 sequences, with approximately 15% as singletons. The specimen was blood. This clonotype originated in a woman in her thirties with Graves' ophthalmopathy.

Written as DNA, the CDR3 is TGTGCCAGCAGGATGACAGAGAGTAGCAATCAGCCCCAGCATTTT. Amino acids: CASRMTESSNQPQHF. V gene TRBV6-1 combines with J gene TRBJ1-5; weak D call: TRBD1 (5 bases). V lost 6 bases to trimming and J lost 0 bases, with 12 bases between them. The CDR3 spans 15 residues. CDR1 is MNHNS and CDR2 is SASEGT in the germline V gene.